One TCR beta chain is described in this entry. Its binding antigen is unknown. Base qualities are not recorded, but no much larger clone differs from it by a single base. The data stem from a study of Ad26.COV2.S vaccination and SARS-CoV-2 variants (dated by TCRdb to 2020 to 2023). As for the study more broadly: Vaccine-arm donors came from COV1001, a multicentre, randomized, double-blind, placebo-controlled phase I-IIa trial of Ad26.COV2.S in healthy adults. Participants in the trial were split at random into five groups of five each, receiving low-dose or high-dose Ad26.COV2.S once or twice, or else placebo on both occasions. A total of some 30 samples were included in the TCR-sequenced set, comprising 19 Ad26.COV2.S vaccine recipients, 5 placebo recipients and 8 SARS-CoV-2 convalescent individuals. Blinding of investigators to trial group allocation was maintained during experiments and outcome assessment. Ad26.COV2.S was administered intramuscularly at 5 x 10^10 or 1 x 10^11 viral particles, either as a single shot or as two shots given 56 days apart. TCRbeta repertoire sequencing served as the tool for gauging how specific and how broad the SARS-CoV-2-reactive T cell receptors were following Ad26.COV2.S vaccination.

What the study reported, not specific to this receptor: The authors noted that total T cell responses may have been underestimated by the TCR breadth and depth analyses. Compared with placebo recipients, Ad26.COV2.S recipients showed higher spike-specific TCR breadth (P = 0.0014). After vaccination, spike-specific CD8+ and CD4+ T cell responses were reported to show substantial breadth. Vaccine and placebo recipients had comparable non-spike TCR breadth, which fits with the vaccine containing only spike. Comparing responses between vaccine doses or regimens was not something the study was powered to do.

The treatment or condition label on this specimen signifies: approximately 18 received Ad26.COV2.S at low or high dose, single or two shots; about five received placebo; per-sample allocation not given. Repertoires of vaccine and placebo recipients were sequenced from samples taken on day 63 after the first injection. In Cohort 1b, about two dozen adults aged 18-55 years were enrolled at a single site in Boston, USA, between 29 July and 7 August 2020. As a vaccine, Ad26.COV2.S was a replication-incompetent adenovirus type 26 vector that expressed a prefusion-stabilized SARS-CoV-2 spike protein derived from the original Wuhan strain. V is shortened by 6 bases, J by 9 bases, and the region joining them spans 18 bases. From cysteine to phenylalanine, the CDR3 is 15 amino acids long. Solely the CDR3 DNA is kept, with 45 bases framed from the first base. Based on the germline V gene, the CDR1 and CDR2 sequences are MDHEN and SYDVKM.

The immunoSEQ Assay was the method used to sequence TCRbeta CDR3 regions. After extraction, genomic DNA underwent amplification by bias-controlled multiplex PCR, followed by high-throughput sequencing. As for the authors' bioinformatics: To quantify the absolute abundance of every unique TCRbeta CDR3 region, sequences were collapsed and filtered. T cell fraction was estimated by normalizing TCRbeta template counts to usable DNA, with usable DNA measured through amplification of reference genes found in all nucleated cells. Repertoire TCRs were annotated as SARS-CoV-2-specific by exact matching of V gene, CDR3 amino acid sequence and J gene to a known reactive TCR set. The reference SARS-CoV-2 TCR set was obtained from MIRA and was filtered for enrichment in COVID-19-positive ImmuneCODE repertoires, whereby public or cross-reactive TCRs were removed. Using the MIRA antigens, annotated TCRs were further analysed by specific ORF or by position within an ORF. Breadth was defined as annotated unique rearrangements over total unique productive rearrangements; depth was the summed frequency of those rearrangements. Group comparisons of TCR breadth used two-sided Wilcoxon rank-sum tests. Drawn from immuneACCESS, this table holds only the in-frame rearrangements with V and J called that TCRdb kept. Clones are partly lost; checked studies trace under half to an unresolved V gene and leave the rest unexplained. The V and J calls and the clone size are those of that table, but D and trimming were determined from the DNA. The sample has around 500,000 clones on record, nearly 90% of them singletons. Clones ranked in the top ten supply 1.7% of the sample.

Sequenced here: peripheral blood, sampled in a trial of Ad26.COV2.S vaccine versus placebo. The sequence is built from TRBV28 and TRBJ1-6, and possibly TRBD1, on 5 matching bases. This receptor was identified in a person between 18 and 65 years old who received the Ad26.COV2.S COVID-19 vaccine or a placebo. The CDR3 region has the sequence CASRVTAGLGSPLHF. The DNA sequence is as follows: TGTGCCAGCAGGGTGACAGCGGGGTTGGGTTCACCCCTCCACTTT.